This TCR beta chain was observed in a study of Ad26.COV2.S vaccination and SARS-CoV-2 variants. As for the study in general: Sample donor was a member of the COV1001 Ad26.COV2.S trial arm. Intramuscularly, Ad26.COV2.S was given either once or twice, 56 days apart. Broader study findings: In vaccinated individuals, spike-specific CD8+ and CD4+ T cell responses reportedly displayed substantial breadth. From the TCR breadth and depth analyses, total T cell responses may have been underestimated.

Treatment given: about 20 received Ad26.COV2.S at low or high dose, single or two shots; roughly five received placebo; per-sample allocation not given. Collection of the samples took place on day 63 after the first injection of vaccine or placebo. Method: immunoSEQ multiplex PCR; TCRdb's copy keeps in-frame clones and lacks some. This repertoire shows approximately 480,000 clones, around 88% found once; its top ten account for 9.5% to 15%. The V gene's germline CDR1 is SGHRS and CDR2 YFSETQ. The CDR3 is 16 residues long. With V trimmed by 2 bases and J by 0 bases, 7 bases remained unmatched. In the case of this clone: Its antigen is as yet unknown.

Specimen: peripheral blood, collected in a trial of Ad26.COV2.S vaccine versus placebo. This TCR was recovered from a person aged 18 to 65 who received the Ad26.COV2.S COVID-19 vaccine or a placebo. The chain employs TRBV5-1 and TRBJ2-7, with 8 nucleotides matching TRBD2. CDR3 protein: CASSLPSGSVSYEQYF. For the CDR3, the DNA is TGCGCCAGCAGCTTACCCAGCGGGAGTGTCTCCTACGAGCAGTACTTC.